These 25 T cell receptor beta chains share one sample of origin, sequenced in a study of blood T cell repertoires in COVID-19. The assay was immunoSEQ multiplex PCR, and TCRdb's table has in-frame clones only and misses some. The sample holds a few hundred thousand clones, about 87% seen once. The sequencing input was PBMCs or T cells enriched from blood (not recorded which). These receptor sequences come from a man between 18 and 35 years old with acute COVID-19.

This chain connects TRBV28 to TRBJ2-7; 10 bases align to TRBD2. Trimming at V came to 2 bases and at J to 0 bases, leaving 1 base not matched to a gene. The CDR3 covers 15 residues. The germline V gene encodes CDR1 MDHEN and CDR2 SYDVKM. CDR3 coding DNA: TGTGCCAGCAGTTTAAGCGGGAGGGGCTCCTACGAGCAGTACTTC. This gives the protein CASSLSGRGSYEQYF.

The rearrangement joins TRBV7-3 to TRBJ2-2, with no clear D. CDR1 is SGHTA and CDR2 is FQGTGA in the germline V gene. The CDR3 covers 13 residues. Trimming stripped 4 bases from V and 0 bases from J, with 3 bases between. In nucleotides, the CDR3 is TGTGCCAGCAGCTCCACGAACACCGGGGAGCTGTTTTTT. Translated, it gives CASSSTNTGELFF.

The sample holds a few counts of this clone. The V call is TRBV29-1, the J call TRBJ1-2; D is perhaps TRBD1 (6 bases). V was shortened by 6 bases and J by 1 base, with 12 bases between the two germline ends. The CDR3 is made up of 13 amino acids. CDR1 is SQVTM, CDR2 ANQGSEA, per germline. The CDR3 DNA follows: TGCAGCGTCCGGGACACACTTAACTATGGCTACACCTTC. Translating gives CSVRDTLNYGYTF.

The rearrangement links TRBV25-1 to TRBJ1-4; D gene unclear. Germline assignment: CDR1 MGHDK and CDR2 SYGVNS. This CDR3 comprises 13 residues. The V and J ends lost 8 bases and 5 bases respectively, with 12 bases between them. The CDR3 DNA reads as TGTGCCAGCCAGCGAATGTTCAATGAAAAACTGTTTTTT. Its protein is CASQRMFNEKLFF.

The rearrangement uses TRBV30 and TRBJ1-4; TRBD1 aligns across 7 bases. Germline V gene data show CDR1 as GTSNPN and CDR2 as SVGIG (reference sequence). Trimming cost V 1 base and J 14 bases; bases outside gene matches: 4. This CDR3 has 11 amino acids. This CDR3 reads CAWSEGQSLFF. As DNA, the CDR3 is TGTGCCTGGAGTGAGGGACAGTCGCTGTTTTTT.

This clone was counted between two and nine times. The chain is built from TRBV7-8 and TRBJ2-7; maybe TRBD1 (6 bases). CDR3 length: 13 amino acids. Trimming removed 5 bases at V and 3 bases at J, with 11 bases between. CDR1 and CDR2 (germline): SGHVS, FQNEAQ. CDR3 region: CASSLGTNYEQYF. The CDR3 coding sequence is TGTGCCAGCAGCCTGGGGACAAACTACGAGCAGTACTTC.

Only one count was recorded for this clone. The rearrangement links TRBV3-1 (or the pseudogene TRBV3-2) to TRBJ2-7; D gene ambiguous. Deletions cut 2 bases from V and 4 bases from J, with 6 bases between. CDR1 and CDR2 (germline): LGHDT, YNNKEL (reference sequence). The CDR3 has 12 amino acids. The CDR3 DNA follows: TGTGCCAGCAGCCAACGTACTTACGAGCAGTACTTC. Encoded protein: CASSQRTYEQYF.

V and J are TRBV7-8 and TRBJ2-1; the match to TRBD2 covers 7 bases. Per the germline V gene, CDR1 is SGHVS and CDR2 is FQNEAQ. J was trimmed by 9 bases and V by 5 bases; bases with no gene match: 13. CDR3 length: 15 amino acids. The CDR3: CASSPRAAGGSEQFF. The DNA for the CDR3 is TGTGCCAGCAGCCCGAGGGCTGCAGGCGGGAGTGAGCAGTTCTTC.

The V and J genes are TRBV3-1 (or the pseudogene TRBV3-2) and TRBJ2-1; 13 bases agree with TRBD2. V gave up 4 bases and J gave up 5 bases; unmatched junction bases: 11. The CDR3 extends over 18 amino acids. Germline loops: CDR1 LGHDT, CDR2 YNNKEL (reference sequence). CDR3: CASSPGLAGVRNNNEQFF. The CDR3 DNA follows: TGTGCCAGCAGCCCTGGACTAGCGGGAGTGCGAAACAACAATGAGCAGTTCTTC.

The CDR3 here is CASSWTGGYEQYF. CDR3 DNA sequence: TGTGCCAGCAGCTGGACAGGGGGCTACGAGCAGTACTTC. V and J are TRBV2 and TRBJ2-7; TRBD1 matches 10 bases. Looked up from germline, CDR1 is SNHLY and CDR2 is FYNNEI. The CDR3 spans 13 residues. Trimming at V came to 6 bases and at J to 3 bases, leaving 2 bases not matched to a gene.

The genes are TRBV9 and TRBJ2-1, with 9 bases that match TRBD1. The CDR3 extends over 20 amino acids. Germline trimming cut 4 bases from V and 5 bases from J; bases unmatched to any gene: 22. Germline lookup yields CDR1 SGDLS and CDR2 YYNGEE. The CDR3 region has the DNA TGTGCCAGCAGCCCGCAATCGCCCTTATACTGGACAGGGGAGGACAATGAGCAGTTCTTC. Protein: CASSPQSPLYWTGEDNEQFF.

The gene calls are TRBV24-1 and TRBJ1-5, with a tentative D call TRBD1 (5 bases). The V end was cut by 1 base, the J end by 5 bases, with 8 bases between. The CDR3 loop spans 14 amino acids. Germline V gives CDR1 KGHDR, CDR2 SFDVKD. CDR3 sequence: CATSDFREDQPQHF. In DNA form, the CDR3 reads TGTGCCACCAGTGATTTCAGGGAAGATCAGCCCCAGCATTTT.

The CDR3 sequence: CASSLGPGLEPYEQYF. In nucleotides, the CDR3 is TGCGCCAGCAGCTTGGGACCGGGACTAGAACCCTACGAGCAGTACTTC. The rearrangement uses TRBV5-1 and TRBJ2-7; 8 positions agree with TRBD2. The trim removed 0 bases at V and 2 bases at J, leaving 7 bases unmatched. This CDR3 region has 16 residues. CDR1 and CDR2 (germline): SGHRS, YFSETQ. Together with reference TRBV5-1 and TRBJ2-7, the CDR3 gives the full variable domain: KAGVTQTPRYLIKTRGQQVTLSCSPISGHRSVSWYQQTPGQGLQFLFEYFSETQRNKGNFPGRFSGRQFSNSRSEMNVSTLELGDSALYLCASSLGPGLEPYEQYFGPGTRLTVT.

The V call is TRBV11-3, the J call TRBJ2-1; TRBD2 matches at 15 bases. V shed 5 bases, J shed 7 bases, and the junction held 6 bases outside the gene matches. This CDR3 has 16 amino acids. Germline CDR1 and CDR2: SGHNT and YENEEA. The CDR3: CASSIRGTSGRNEQFF. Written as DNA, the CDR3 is TGTGCCAGCAGCATCCGAGGGACTAGCGGGAGGAATGAGCAGTTCTTC.

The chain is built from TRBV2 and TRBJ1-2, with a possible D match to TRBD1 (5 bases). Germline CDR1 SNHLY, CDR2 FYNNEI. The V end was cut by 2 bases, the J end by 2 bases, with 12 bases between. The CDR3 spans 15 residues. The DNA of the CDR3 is TGTGCCAGCAGTGAACTAGGGCAGGGAAACTATGGCTACACCTTC. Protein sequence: CASSELGQGNYGYTF.

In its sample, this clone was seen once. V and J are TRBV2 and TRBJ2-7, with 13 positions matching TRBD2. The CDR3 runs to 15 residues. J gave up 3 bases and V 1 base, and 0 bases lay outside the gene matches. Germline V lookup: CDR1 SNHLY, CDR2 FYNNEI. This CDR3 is CASSEGLAGGYEQYF. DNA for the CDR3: TGTGCCAGCAGTGAAGGACTAGCGGGGGGCTACGAGCAGTACTTC.

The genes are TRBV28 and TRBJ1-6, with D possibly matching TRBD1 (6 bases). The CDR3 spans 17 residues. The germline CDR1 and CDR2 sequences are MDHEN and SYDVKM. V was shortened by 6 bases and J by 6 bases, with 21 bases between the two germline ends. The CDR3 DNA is TGTGCCAGCAGGACCGGGAAACAGGGTTTTGCTAATTCACCCCTCCACTTT. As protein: CASRTGKQGFANSPLHF.

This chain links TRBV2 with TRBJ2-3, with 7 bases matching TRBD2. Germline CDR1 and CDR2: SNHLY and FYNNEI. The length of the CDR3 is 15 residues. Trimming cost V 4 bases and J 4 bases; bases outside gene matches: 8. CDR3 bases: TGTGCCAGCAGTGTGGCGGGAGTGGGGGCAGATACGCAGTATTTT. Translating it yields CASSVAGVGADTQYF.

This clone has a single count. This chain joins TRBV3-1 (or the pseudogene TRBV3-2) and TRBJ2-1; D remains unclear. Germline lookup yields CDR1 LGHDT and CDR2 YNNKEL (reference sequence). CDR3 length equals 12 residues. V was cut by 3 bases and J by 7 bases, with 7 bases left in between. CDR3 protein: CASSHTGNEQFF. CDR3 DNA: TGTGCCAGCAGCCACACCGGGAATGAGCAGTTCTTC.

DNA for the CDR3: TGTGCCAGTAGACTCACCGCGAACACCGGGGAGCTGTTTTTT. Its translation is CASRLTANTGELFF. This chain connects TRBV19 to TRBJ2-2; D remains ambiguous. CDR3 length: 14 residues. Germline CDR1 is LNHDA and CDR2 is SQIVND (reference sequence). The V end lost 6 bases, the J end lost 0 bases, and 8 bases lay between the germline ends.

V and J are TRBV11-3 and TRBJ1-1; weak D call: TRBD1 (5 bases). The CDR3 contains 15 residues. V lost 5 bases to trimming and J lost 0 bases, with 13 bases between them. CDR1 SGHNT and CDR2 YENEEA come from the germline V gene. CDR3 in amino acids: CASSPRRGMNTEAFF. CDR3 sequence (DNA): TGTGCCAGCAGCCCCCGTCGGGGGATGAACACTGAAGCTTTCTTT.

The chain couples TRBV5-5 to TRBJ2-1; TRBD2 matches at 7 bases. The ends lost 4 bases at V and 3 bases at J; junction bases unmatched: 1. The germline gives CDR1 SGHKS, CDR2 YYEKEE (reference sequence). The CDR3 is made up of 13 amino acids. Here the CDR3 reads CASSRDYYNEQFF. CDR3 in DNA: TGTGCCAGCAGCCGGGACTACTACAATGAGCAGTTCTTC.

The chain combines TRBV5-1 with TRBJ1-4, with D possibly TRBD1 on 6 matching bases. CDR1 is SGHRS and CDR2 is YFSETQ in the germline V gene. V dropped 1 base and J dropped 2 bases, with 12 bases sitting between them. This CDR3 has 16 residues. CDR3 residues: CASSLQGRGTNEKLFF. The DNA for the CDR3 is TGCGCCAGCAGCTTGCAGGGGCGGGGGACTAATGAAAAACTGTTTTTT.

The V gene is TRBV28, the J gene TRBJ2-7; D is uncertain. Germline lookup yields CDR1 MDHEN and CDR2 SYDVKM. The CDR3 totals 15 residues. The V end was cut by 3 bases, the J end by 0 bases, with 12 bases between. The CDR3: CASSLSTMSSYEQYF. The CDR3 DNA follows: TGTGCCAGCAGTTTGTCGACAATGAGCTCCTACGAGCAGTACTTC.

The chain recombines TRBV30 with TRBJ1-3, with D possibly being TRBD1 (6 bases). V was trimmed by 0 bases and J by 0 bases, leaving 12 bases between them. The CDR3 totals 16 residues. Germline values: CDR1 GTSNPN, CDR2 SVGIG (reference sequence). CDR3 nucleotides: TGTGCCTGGAGTGTCCGGGACACACTCTCTGGAAACACCATATATTTT. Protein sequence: CAWSVRDTLSGNTIYF.